The clone carrying this TCR beta chain appeared once. The antigen remains unidentified. The data are from a study of cytomegalovirus exposure and HLA in healthy donors. Study observations and caveats: In a later analysis, at a false discovery rate of 0.05, 16,951 TCR beta sequences matched HLA alleles. In vitro experiments confirmed that a few CMV-associated chains were specific for CMV antigens.

Donors were ostensibly healthy at sampling, although undocumented immune exposures were probable. This CDR3 contains 14 residues. Germline assignment: CDR1 SGHRS and CDR2 YFSETQ. The V and J ends lost 8 bases and 0 bases respectively, with 11 bases between them. PCR involved 60 Vbeta and 13 Jbeta primers. The repertoire was sequenced with immunoSEQ multiplex PCR; TCRdb's copy has only in-frame clones and lacks some. This table has about 210,000 clones, approximately 86% appearing once. The receptor's source is a woman between 25 and 40 years old in good health and CMV-seronegative. This rearrangement joins TRBV5-1 to TRBJ2-2, with D possibly TRBD1 on 5 matching bases. Specimen: PBMCs. The CDR3 sequence is CASSDRPNTGELFF. The CDR3 DNA reads as TGCGCCAGTAGTGACAGACCGAACACCGGGGAGCTGTTTTTT.